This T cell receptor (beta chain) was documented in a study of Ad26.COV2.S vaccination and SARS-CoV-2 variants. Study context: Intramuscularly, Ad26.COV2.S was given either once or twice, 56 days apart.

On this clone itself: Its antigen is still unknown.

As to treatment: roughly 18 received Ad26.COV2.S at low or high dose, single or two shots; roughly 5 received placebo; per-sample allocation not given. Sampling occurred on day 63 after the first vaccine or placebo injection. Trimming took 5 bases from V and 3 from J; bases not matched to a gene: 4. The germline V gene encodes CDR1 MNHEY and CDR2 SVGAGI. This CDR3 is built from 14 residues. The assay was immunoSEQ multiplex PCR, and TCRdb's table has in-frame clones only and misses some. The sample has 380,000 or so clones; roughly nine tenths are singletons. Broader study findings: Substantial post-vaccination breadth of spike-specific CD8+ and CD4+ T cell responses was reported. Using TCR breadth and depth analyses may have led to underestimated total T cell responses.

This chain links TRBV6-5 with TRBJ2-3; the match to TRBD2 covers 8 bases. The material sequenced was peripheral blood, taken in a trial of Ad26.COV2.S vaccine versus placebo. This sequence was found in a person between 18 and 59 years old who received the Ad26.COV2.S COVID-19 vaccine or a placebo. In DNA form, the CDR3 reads TGTGCCAGCAGTCGGGGGGGATGGACAGATACGCAGTATTTT. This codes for CASSRGGWTDTQYF.